The 13 T cell receptor beta chains below were found in one sample sequenced in a study of T-cell reconstitution after alpha-beta-depleted transplantation in children. This sample's TCRbeta library carried unique molecular identifier barcodes. In TCRdb, the PCR reads were re-called with MiXCR into one record per CDR3 protein. The table shows roughly 300,000 distinct CDR3 sequences, with 10% occurring only once. Here the sequenced sample was PBMCs from the stem cell graft donor, taken from the stem cell graft. The source is a human donor who donated a stem cell graft to a child with acute lymphoblastic leukemia.

The sample holds a few counts of this clonotype. This chain uses TRBV20-1 with TRBJ2-3; TRBD2 matches 8 bases. The germline CDR1 and CDR2 sequences are DFQATT and SNEGSKA (reference sequence). Trimming cost V 0 bases and J 4 bases; bases outside gene matches: 15. The CDR3 runs 18 residues. DNA of the CDR3: TGCAGTGCTAGAGAGCCAGGGTGGGCGGGAGGAATCTCAGATACGCAGTATTTT. It encodes CSAREPGWAGGISDTQYF.

The CDR3 is CATSDSHGRVGWNEQFF. The CDR3 coding sequence is TGTGCCACCAGTGATTCCCACGGGAGGGTGGGGTGGAATGAGCAGTTCTTC. V gene TRBV24-1 combines with J gene TRBJ2-1, with 8 nucleotides matching TRBD2. The CDR3 covers 17 residues. The junction had 12 bases not matched to a gene; V was cut back by 2 bases and J by 7 bases. In germline, CDR1 is KGHDR, CDR2 SFDVKD.

The sample holds a few counts of this clonotype. In nucleotides, the CDR3 is TGCGCCAGCAGATTCGAAGCGGGAGACTACTACGAGCAGTACTTC. This sequence encodes CASRFEAGDYYEQYF. The chain recombines TRBV5-1 with TRBJ2-7; 8 bases are shared with TRBD2. Germline V gene sequence: CDR1 SGHRS, CDR2 YFSETQ. The trim removed 5 bases at V and 3 bases at J, leaving 10 bases unmatched. The CDR3 consists of 15 residues.

The V and J genes are TRBV4-3 and TRBJ2-7; maybe TRBD1 (5 bases). Germline V gives CDR1 LGHNA, CDR2 YSLEER. The CDR3 length is 13 residues. V lost 9 bases and J lost 7, with 19 bases in between. The CDR3 loop reads CASSSGISGEQYF. The CDR3 nucleotides are TGCGCCAGTTCCTCAGGGATAAGTGGAGAGCAGTACTTC.

This clonotype was recorded many times. The rearrangement uses TRBV9 and TRBJ2-7, with unresolved D. V lost 0 bases, J lost 0 bases, and 10 bases lay in between. This CDR3 is 15 amino acids long. Germline CDR1 is SGDLS and CDR2 is YYNGEE. This chain's CDR3 is CASSVDGLSSYEQYF. For the CDR3, the DNA is TGTGCCAGCAGCGTAGACGGGCTGAGCTCCTACGAGCAGTACTTC. Full variable domain (remainder filled in from reference TRBV9 and TRBJ2-7): DSGVTQTPKHLITATGQRVTLRCSPRSGDLSVYWYQQSLDQGLQFLIQYYNGEERAKGNILERFSAQQFPDLHSELNLSSLELGDSALYFCASSVDGLSSYEQYFGPGTRLTVT.

A few counts support this clonotype. This sequence joins TRBV7-2 and TRBJ2-5; TRBD1 agrees at 8 bases. The V and J ends lost 5 bases and 5 bases, in that order; junction bases with no gene match: 4. There are 13 residues in the CDR3. Per the germline V gene, CDR1 is SGHTA and CDR2 is FQGNSA. DNA for the CDR3: TGTGCCAGCAGCCTTCGGACAGGGGAGACCCAGTACTTC. Protein product: CASSLRTGETQYF.

In regard to this clonotype: Relative to the germline gene, one junction end is altered; a read error may explain this. The chain combines TRBV7-9 with TRBJ2-3; D gene uncertain. Germline loops: CDR1 SEHNR, CDR2 FQNEAQ (reference sequence). The CDR3 loop spans 10 amino acids. The DNA for the CDR3 is TGTGCCAGCAGCTTAGTGGAGCCGCATTTT. It translates to CASSLVEPHF.

There are many counts of this clonotype. This chain joins TRBV7-9 and TRBJ2-7; D is perhaps TRBD1 (6 bases). Germline values: CDR1 SEHNR, CDR2 FQNEAQ (reference sequence). CDR3 size: 14 residues. V was pared by 6 bases and J by 2 bases, with 14 bases between. CDR3 sequence: CASRTTGTPYEQYF. The DNA for the CDR3 is TGTGCCAGCAGAACCACAGGGACCCCCTACGAGCAGTACTTC.

Concerning this clonotype itself: This could be a read error, since a much larger clone is one nucleotide away. The chain joins TRBV5-5 to TRBJ2-3, with D possibly TRBD2 on 5 matching bases. The CDR3 has 14 amino acids. Germline CDR1 reads SGHKS; CDR2 reads YYEKEE (reference sequence). This CDR3 reads CAISFWRATDTQYF. CDR3 DNA sequence: TGTGCCATCAGCTTTTGGCGGGCCACAGATACGCAGTATTTT.

V is TRBV5-1 and J is TRBJ2-5, with D possibly being TRBD2 (5 bases). The CDR3 is made up of 13 amino acids. Trimming shortened V by 4 bases and J by 5 bases, and 12 bases separated the two germline ends. Germline lookup yields CDR1 SGHRS and CDR2 YFSETQ. The CDR3 bases are TGCGCCAGCAGCGACGGGGTTCCCGAGACCCAGTACTTC. It encodes CASSDGVPETQYF.

J is TRBJ2-7 and V is TRBV20-1, with D perhaps matching TRBD1 or TRBD2 (5 bases each). The CDR3 is made up of 15 amino acids. In germline, CDR1 is DFQATT, CDR2 SNEGSKA (reference sequence). V was cut by 1 base and J by 2 bases, with 15 bases left in between. CDR3 coding DNA: TGCAGTGCTAGAGCAAACAAGGGACCAACCTACGAGCAGTACTTC. It yields the protein CSARANKGPTYEQYF.

As regards this clonotype: Germline and junction disagree at one end, which may indicate a read error. The rearrangement joins TRBV28 to TRBJ2-6; D perhaps matches TRBD1 (6 bases). CDR3 size: 15 residues. Germline CDR1 reads MDHEN; CDR2 reads SYDVKM. CDR3 sequence (DNA): TGTGCCAGCAGCATACAGGGACCTGGGGCCAACGGCCTGACTTTC. Its protein is CASSIQGPGANGLTF.

This clonotype was counted ten times or more. One junction end does not reproduce the germline sequence, and a read error may be involved. The V gene is TRBV7-7, the J gene TRBJ2-7; 10 nucleotides line up with TRBD1. Per the germline V gene, CDR1 is SSHAT and CDR2 is FNYEAQ (reference sequence). This CDR3 comprises 14 residues. CDR3 nucleotide sequence: TGTGCTAGCAGCGCCGGGACAGGGGTCTACGAGCAGTACTTC. Protein: CASSAGTGVYEQYF.